These T cell receptor beta chains were read from a single sample in a study of T cells in Graves' hyperthyroidism and ophthalmopathy. TCRdb redid the calling of the multiplex PCR reads with MiXCR, one entry per CDR3 protein. The data contain 250,000 to 300,000 distinct CDR3 sequences, about an eighth of them seen just once; the ten biggest clones take up roughly 7.7%. The sample consisted of blood. Receptors were obtained from a woman between 35 and 50 years old with Graves' hyperthyroidism. CDR3s include the opening cysteine and the closing phenylalanine or tryptophan. D genes are given only for firm matches. The size of a clone is reported for some rows only, either as once, few or many, or as a class for expanded clones.

j_call | v_call | cdr3_length | d_call | clone_size | cdr3_nt | cdr3_aa
TRBJ2-1 | TRBV29-1 | 14 | TRBD2 | few | TGCAGCGTTGAACCGGGACTAGTGTCCAATGAGCAGTTCTTC | CSVEPGLVSNEQFF
TRBJ1-1 | TRBV28 | 14 | TRBD1 | few | TGTGCCAGCAGTCCCGACAGGGACCCCACTGAAGCTTTCTTT | CASSPDRDPTEAFF
TRBJ1-2 | TRBV19 | 16 | NA | many | TGTGCCAGTAGTATAGATCTTGGGACCCTGGGACGTGGCTACACCTTC | CASSIDLGTLGRGYTF
TRBJ1-4 | TRBV5-1 | 17 | TRBD1 | NA | TGCGCCAGCAGCTTGTTCGGGACAGGGAGGTCTAATGAAAAACTGTTTTTT | CASSLFGTGRSNEKLFF
TRBJ1-5 | TRBV10-2 | 14 | TRBD1 | many | TGCGCCAGTCGAGGACAGGGGCAAAATCAGCCCCAGCATTTT | CASRGQGQNQPQHF
TRBJ1-5 | TRBV20-1 | 14 | NA | many | TGCAGTGCTAGGTACCCGGGCCACAATCAGCCCCAGCATTTT | CSARYPGHNQPQHF
TRBJ2-4 | TRBV29-1 | 12 | NA | many | TGCAGCGCCGGAAGGGGGGAAAACATTCAGTACTTC | CSAGRGENIQYF
TRBJ1-2 | TRBV5-1 | 16 | NA | many | TGCGCCAGCGTCCCATTGGACAGTCCCCTTAACTATGGCTACACCTTC | CASVPLDSPLNYGYTF
TRBJ1-3 | TRBV28 | 15 | NA | many | TGTGCCAGCAGTTCCCCAGGGGACCCTGGAAACACCATATATTTT | CASSSPGDPGNTIYF
TRBJ2-5 | TRBV5-8 | 12 | NA | many | TGTGCCAGCAAACGGACAGCGAGACATCAGTACTTC | CASKRTARHQYF
TRBJ2-3 | TRBV12-3/TRBV12-4 | 17 | NA | many | TGTGCCAGCAGCTCAATCGTCTGGATTGAGAGCACAGATACGCAGTATTTT | CASSSIVWIESTDTQYF
TRBJ2-5 | TRBV20-1 | 18 | TRBD2 | many | TGCAGTGCACCGGGACTAGCGGGAGGGCGGCGGACGGAAGAGACCCAGTACTTC | CSAPGLAGGRRTEETQYF
TRBJ1-5 | TRBV28 | 17 | TRBD1 | many | TGTGCCAGCAGTATCCTAAGTATAACAGGGGCGCATCAGCCCCAGCATTTT | CASSILSITGAHQPQHF
TRBJ2-1 | TRBV28 | 12 | TRBD2 | many | TGTGCCAGCAAGGCTAGCGGTAACGAGCAGTTCTTC | CASKASGNEQFF
TRBJ1-2 | TRBV6-1 | 13 | NA | NA | TGTGCCAGCAGTCATAGGGGACTCTATGGCTACACCTTC | CASSHRGLYGYTF
TRBJ2-2 | TRBV6-1 | 15 | TRBD2 | NA | TGTGCCAGCAGGGGGACTAGCGGGAGCCCCGGGGAGCTGTTTTTT | CASRGTSGSPGELFF
TRBJ2-3 | TRBV28 | 11 | NA | many | TGTGCCAGCACCAACGGGGATACGCAGTATTTT | CASTNGDTQYF
TRBJ1-1 | TRBV6-6 | 11 | NA | many | TGTGCCAGCAGTTACCCGGCTTTGGCTTTCTTT | CASSYPALAFF
TRBJ2-5 | TRBV9 | 16 | TRBD2 | few | TGTGCCAGCAGCGTAGCAAGGGCTAGCGGGAAAGAGACCCAGTACTTC | CASSVARASGKETQYF